The 13 T cell receptor beta chains below all came from one sample that was sequenced in a study of shared clonotypes between healthy human individuals. The table came from immunoSEQ multiplex PCR; TCRdb's copy has only in-frame clones and leaves some out. This table has hundreds of thousands of clones, 77% appearing once. Input material: PBMCs. The receptors were gathered from a woman aged 40-49 years in good health. Some clones in this sample may be carry-over from other donors' samples.

This chain uses TRBV7-3 with TRBJ1-1, with D possibly TRBD1 on 5 matching bases. V was cut by 1 base and J by 4 bases, with 16 bases left in between. CDR1 is SGHTA and CDR2 is FQGTGA in the germline V gene. The CDR3 runs 16 residues. CDR3: CASSLIGGDRTTEAFF. The DNA for the CDR3 is TGTGCCAGCAGCTTAATTGGGGGGGATAGGACCACTGAAGCTTTCTTT.

This clone has just one count. The V and J genes are TRBV29-1 and TRBJ2-3, with D maybe TRBD2 (7 bases). CDR1 is SQVTM, CDR2 ANQGSEA, per germline. The length of the CDR3 is 13 residues. V was shortened by 3 bases and J by 5 bases, with 12 bases between the two germline ends. CDR3 in amino acids: CSVDGGAEDTQYF. Written as DNA, the CDR3 is TGCAGCGTTGATGGGGGGGCCGAAGATACGCAGTATTTT.

This chain links TRBV7-8 with TRBJ1-2; D may be TRBD1 (5 bases). The CDR3 loop spans 14 amino acids. Germline CDR1 and CDR2: SGHVS and FQNEAQ. V was clipped by 2 bases and J by 7 bases, with 14 bases between them. As DNA, the CDR3 is TGTGCCAGCAGCTTAAGGGACGAAGGCATTGGCTACACCTTC. Translation gives CASSLRDEGIGYTF.

The chain recombines TRBV18 with TRBJ1-4; D possibly corresponds to TRBD1 (6 bases). Trimming pared 5 bases from V and 7 bases from J, leaving 14 bases between. The germline V gene has CDR1 KGHSH and CDR2 LQKENI. This CDR3 has 14 amino acids. CDR3 residues: CASSKTGFGEKLFF. The CDR3 DNA is TGTGCCAGCTCAAAAACAGGGTTCGGTGAAAAACTGTTTTTT.

The rearrangement uses TRBV5-4 and TRBJ1-1, with 7 bases that match TRBD1. Germline lookup yields CDR1 SGHNT and CDR2 YYREEE (reference sequence). With 3 bases clipped from V and 5 bases from J, the junction kept 4 bases outside the gene matches. CDR3 length: 13 residues. This CDR3 reads CASSYRGRTEAFF. CDR3 in DNA: TGTGCCAGCAGCTACAGGGGAAGGACTGAAGCTTTCTTT.

Remarks on this clone: A read error is likely here: a far larger clone is one base away. This specimen includes other DNA sequences encoding the same CDR3. This sequence joins TRBV30 and TRBJ1-2; no clear D gene. The CDR3 is 13 amino acids. The germline CDR1 and CDR2 sequences are GTSNPN and SVGIG (reference sequence). The V gene lost 4 bases and the J gene lost 5 bases, with 14 bases spanning the gap. CDR3 in amino acids: CAWTREGLYGYTF. CDR3 coding DNA: TGTGCCTGGACCCGAGAGGGCCTTTATGGCTACACCTTC.

This chain joins TRBV27 and TRBJ1-2; 8 nucleotides match TRBD1. CDR3 length: 15 amino acids. Germline CDR1 and CDR2: MNHEY and SMNVEV (reference sequence). The trim removed 7 bases at V and 8 bases at J, leaving 15 bases unmatched. CDR3 DNA sequence: TGTGCCAGCAAAGATGGGGCAGGGGGCGCGGGAGGCTACACCTTC. Encoded protein: CASKDGAGGAGGYTF.

The rearrangement joins TRBV27 to TRBJ2-7, with D possibly TRBD1 on 5 matching bases. The CDR3 sequence is 18 residues long. The germline gives CDR1 MNHEY, CDR2 SMNVEV (reference sequence). Between the trimmed V and J ends, which lost 4 bases and 4 bases, there was a span of 26 bases. This CDR3 is CASSSLQRLAGQSYEQYF. CDR3 sequence (DNA): TGTGCCAGCAGTTCCCTACAACGTCTGGCAGGGCAATCGTACGAGCAGTACTTC.

The V call is TRBV30, the J call TRBJ2-7; D ambiguous. The V end lost 8 bases, the J end lost 1 base, and 9 bases lay between the germline ends. CDR1 GTSNPN and CDR2 SVGIG come from the germline V gene (reference sequence). This CDR3 spans 11 amino acids. The DNA for the CDR3 is TGTGCCGGCCGGCGGTCCTACGAGCAGTACTTC. This encodes CAGRRSYEQYF. The complete variable domain, with remaining parts taken from reference TRBV30 and TRBJ2-7, reads SQTIHQWPATLVQPVGSPLSLECTVEGTSNPNLYWYRQAAGRGLQLLFYSVGIGQISSEVPQNLSASRPQDRQFILSSKKLLLSDSGFYLCAGRRSYEQYFGPGTRLTVT.

J is TRBJ2-1 and V is TRBV4-2; TRBD2 might be the D (6 bases). V was shortened by 3 bases and J by 3 bases, with 15 bases between the two germline ends. Germline CDR1 LGHNA, CDR2 YNFKEQ. The CDR3 runs 16 residues. The CDR3, as DNA: TGTGCCAGCAGCCAGGAAGTGGGGGGAGTCTACAATGAGCAGTTCTTC. Encoded protein: CASSQEVGGVYNEQFF.

This chain links TRBV5-6 with TRBJ1-2; D ambiguous. The CDR3 totals 13 residues. The germline CDR1 and CDR2 sequences are SGHDT and YYEEEE. V gave up 0 bases and J gave up 5 bases, with 8 bases separating them. The CDR3 protein is CASSLAAGYGYTF. The CDR3 nucleotides read TGTGCCAGCAGCTTGGCGGCGGGGTATGGCTACACCTTC.

The genes are TRBV6-1 and TRBJ1-4; D remains ambiguous. This CDR3 is built from 14 residues. Deletions cut 0 bases from V and 8 bases from J, with 10 bases between. Germline values: CDR1 MNHNS, CDR2 SASEGT. In DNA, the CDR3 is TGTGCCAGCAGTGAAGCGCTGGTGGAGGAAAAACTGTTTTTT. Protein sequence: CASSEALVEEKLFF.

V is TRBV27 and J is TRBJ2-5; D gene uncertain. The germline V gene encodes CDR1 MNHEY and CDR2 SMNVEV (reference sequence). V shed 6 bases and J shed 0 bases, with 14 bases lying between them. This CDR3 is built from 15 residues. CDR3 nucleotide sequence: TGTGCCAGCAGGCTTTCAGCCCTTAACCAAGAGACCCAGTACTTC. Its translation: CASRLSALNQETQYF.